The next 27 T cell receptor beta chains were all read from a single sample in a study of control samples from healthy donors and cancer patients. TCRdb keeps only in-frame clones here, not all; method: immunoSEQ multiplex PCR. In the table there are some 200,000 clones, over 80% of which are singletons. Sequenced: blood. The receptors shown here come from a man in his late teens or twenties in good health.

V and J are TRBV9 and TRBJ2-7; D possibly corresponds to TRBD2 (6 bases). This CDR3 contains 16 residues. Between the trimmed V and J ends, which lost 0 bases and 0 bases, there was a span of 13 bases. The V gene's germline CDR1 is SGDLS and CDR2 YYNGEE. The CDR3 is CASSVGSSVSSYEQYF. CDR3 coding DNA: TGTGCCAGCAGCGTAGGATCTAGCGTAAGCTCCTACGAGCAGTACTTC. Drawing the rest from reference TRBV9 and TRBJ2-7, the complete variable domain is DSGVTQTPKHLITATGQRVTLRCSPRSGDLSVYWYQQSLDQGLQFLIQYYNGEERAKGNILERFSAQQFPDLHSELNLSSLELGDSALYFCASSVGSSVSSYEQYFGPGTRLTVT.

A word on this clone: The identical CDR3 is also encoded by other nucleotide sequences in the sample. The rearrangement uses TRBV7-3 and TRBJ2-7; maybe TRBD2 (7 bases). The CDR3 has 15 amino acids. V lost 2 bases, J lost 4 bases, and 15 bases lay in between. The V gene's germline CDR1 is SGHTA and CDR2 FQGTGA. The CDR3 here is CASSLREGGGYEQYF. CDR3 in DNA: TGTGCCAGCAGCTTACGTGAGGGGGGGGGATACGAGCAGTACTTC.

This sequence joins TRBV15 and TRBJ2-7; D is unresolved. CDR1 is LNHNV, CDR2 YYDKDF, per germline (reference sequence). The CDR3 extends over 13 amino acids. V was shortened by 5 bases and J by 5 bases, with 13 bases between the two germline ends. In DNA form, the CDR3 reads TGTGCCACCAGCTCCTCGGCGCTCGACGAGCAGTACTTC. Residues: CATSSSALDEQYF.

Turning to this clone: The junction departs from germline at one end; a sequencing error may be responsible. The chain has TRBV2 and TRBJ1-2; no reliable D call. CDR1 SNHLY and CDR2 FYNNEI come from the germline V gene. This CDR3 is built from 14 residues. In nucleotides, the CDR3 is TGTGCCAGCAGCATAAAGTTAAGTAACCATGGCTACACCTTC. This translates into CASSIKLSNHGYTF. Using reference TRBV2 and TRBJ1-2 for the parts outside the CDR3, the full variable domain is EPEVTQTPSHQVTQMGQEVILRCVPISNHLYFYWYRQILGQKVEFLVSFYNNEISEKSEIFDDQFSVERPDGSNFTLKIRSTKLEDSAMYFCASSIKLSNHGYTFGSGTRLTVV.

The chain combines TRBV6-5 with TRBJ2-3; 10 nucleotides line up with TRBD2. The length of the CDR3 is 15 residues. From germline, CDR1 is MNHEY and CDR2 SVGAGI. After removal of 8 bases from V and 0 bases from J, the junction contained 5 bases not matched to a gene. CDR3 DNA: TGTGCCAGCTTAAAACTAGCGGGGAGCACAGATACGCAGTATTTT. Translating it yields CASLKLAGSTDTQYF.

The V call is TRBV18, the J call TRBJ2-2; tentatively, D is TRBD2 (6 bases). V gave up 3 bases and J gave up 3 bases, with 17 bases separating them. The germline CDR1 and CDR2 sequences are KGHSH and LQKENI. The length of the CDR3 is 17 residues. CDR3 protein: CASSPTRPGTYTGELFF. CDR3 nucleotides: TGTGCCAGCTCACCTACCAGGCCTGGGACTTACACCGGGGAGCTGTTTTTT.

The chain couples TRBV2 to TRBJ2-5; D unclear. Germline V lookup: CDR1 SNHLY, CDR2 FYNNEI. V was trimmed by 10 bases and J by 5 bases, leaving 11 bases between them. The CDR3 is 11 amino acids. The CDR3: CAIFTRETQYF. The DNA for the CDR3 is TGTGCCATTTTCACGCGCGAGACCCAGTACTTC. Complete variable domain (other parts from reference TRBV2 and TRBJ2-5): EPEVTQTPSHQVTQMGQEVILRCVPISNHLYFYWYRQILGQKVEFLVSFYNNEISEKSEIFDDQFSVERPDGSNFTLKIRSTKLEDSAMYFCAIFTRETQYFGPGTRLLVL.

J is TRBJ2-2 and V is TRBV7-6, with TRBD2 matching over 7 bases. The CDR3 consists of 17 residues. V trimming: 2 bases; J trimming: 0 bases; junction bases outside the gene matches: 6. Germline V lookup: CDR1 SGHVS, CDR2 FNYEAQ. CDR3 amino acids: CASSLYFGGSNTGELFF. CDR3 sequence (DNA): TGTGCCAGCAGCTTATATTTCGGGGGGTCGAACACCGGGGAGCTGTTTTTT.

V and J are TRBV15 and TRBJ1-5; D is perhaps TRBD1 (5 bases). The CDR3 is 16 amino acids. The germline V gene encodes CDR1 LNHNV and CDR2 YYDKDF (reference sequence). V lost 2 bases and J lost 1, with 12 bases in between. CDR3 DNA: TGTGCCACCAGCAGAAACAGGTGGGGAAGCAATCAGCCCCAGCATTTT. Translating gives CATSRNRWGSNQPQHF.

V is TRBV5-5 and J is TRBJ1-1; tentative D call: TRBD1 (5 bases). The CDR3 length is 14 residues. V gave up 3 bases and J gave up 5 bases, with 14 bases separating them. Germline CDR1 and CDR2: SGHKS and YYEKEE (reference sequence). The CDR3 DNA reads TGTGCCAGCAGCTCCCCGGGGGGTGGAACTGAAGCTTTCTTT. It encodes CASSSPGGGTEAFF.

This clone was seen a single time. This chain joins TRBV11-2 and TRBJ2-2, with 8 bases fitting TRBD2. CDR1 and CDR2 (germline): SGHAT, FQNNGV. V was pared by 5 bases and J by 9 bases, with 14 bases of the junction left unmatched. CDR3 length: 16 amino acids. CDR3 DNA sequence: TGTGCCAGCAGCCCCCTTCGGGGGGGATCGACCCGGGAGCTGTTTTTT. It yields the protein CASSPLRGGSTRELFF.

The chain is built from TRBV29-1 and TRBJ1-1; D is uncertain. Between the trimmed V and J ends, which lost 1 base and 3 bases, there was a span of 9 bases. Germline CDR1 is SQVTM and CDR2 is ANQGSEA. CDR3 length: 13 amino acids. Here the CDR3 DNA reads TGCAGCGTTGAAGCCTTCCAGTACACTGAAGCTTTCTTT. The encoded protein is CSVEAFQYTEAFF.

This chain links TRBV18 with TRBJ2-5; a possible D gene is TRBD1 (5 bases). Trimming removed 2 bases at V and 0 bases at J, with 10 bases between. Germline V gives CDR1 KGHSH, CDR2 LQKENI. The CDR3 length is 15 residues. For the CDR3, the DNA is TGTGCCAGCTCACCAAGGCAGGGCGACCAAGAGACCCAGTACTTC. This translates into CASSPRQGDQETQYF.

The J gene is TRBJ2-3, the V gene TRBV5-6, with 8 nucleotides matching TRBD1. From germline, CDR1 is SGHDT and CDR2 YYEEEE. The length of the CDR3 is 15 residues. The J segment lost 3 bases and the V segment lost 4 bases, leaving 7 bases of the junction unmatched. The CDR3 here is CASSTPGGLTDTQYF. The CDR3 DNA sequence: TGTGCCAGCAGCACTCCAGGGGGCCTTACAGATACGCAGTATTTT. The full variable domain, rest sourced from reference TRBV5-6 and TRBJ2-3, is DAGVTQSPTHLIKTRGQQVTLRCSPKSGHDTVSWYQQALGQGPQFIFQYYEEEERQRGNFPDRFSGHQFPNYSSELNVNALLLGDSALYLCASSTPGGLTDTQYFGPGTRLTVL.

V and J are TRBV6-5 and TRBJ2-7; D remains unclear. The CDR3 runs to 12 residues. Germline CDR1 reads MNHEY; CDR2 reads SVGAGI. The V end was cut by 6 bases, the J end by 3 bases, with 9 bases between. CDR3 sequence (DNA): TGTGCCAGCAGCTTGAACCGCTACGAGCAGTACTTC. The encoded protein is CASSLNRYEQYF.

The chain links TRBV15 to TRBJ1-2, with D perhaps TRBD1 (5 bases). This CDR3 region has 17 residues. The germline V gene encodes CDR1 LNHNV and CDR2 YYDKDF (reference sequence). Trimming cost V 7 bases and J 0 bases, with 21 bases left between them. CDR3 residues: CATTPRGRWDTNYGYTF. CDR3 nucleotide sequence: TGTGCCACCACCCCAAGGGGCAGGTGGGATACTAACTATGGCTACACCTTC.

In this sample, this clone turned up once. V usage is TRBV5-1 and J usage is TRBJ1-1; D gene uncertain. Germline V gene sequence: CDR1 SGHRS, CDR2 YFSETQ. The length of the CDR3 is 15 residues. The V end lost 0 bases, the J end lost 0 bases, and 9 bases lay between the germline ends. CDR3: CASSLVGRMNTEAFF. CDR3 nucleotide sequence: TGCGCCAGCAGCTTGGTGGGGAGGATGAACACTGAAGCTTTCTTT.

This clone was recorded only once. At one end the junction does not follow the germline gene, possibly because of a read error. The V call is TRBV2, the J call TRBJ1-1; D remains ambiguous. Germline-derived CDR1 and CDR2 are SNHLY and FYNNEI. This CDR3 contains 18 residues. The CDR3 nucleotides are TGTGCCAGCAGCGAAGACCCCTGGCCAGCTAGCATGAACACTGAAGCTTTCTTT. It specifies CASSEDPWPASMNTEAFF. Supplemented by reference TRBV2 and TRBJ1-1, the full variable domain reads EPEVTQTPSHQVTQMGQEVILRCVPISNHLYFYWYRQILGQKVEFLVSFYNNEISEKSEIFDDQFSVERPDGSNFTLKIRSTKLEDSAMYFCASSEDPWPASMNTEAFFGQGTRLTVV.

J is TRBJ1-3 and V is TRBV5-1; D unclear. The CDR3 extends over 14 amino acids. Between the trimmed V and J ends, which lost 4 bases and 0 bases, there was a span of 8 bases. The germline V gene has CDR1 SGHRS and CDR2 YFSETQ. CDR3 coding DNA: TGCGCCAGCAGCCCGGCCTTCTCTGGAAACACCATATATTTT. This codes for CASSPAFSGNTIYF.

The rearrangement uses TRBV12-3 or TRBV12-4 and TRBJ2-1, with 7 bases that match TRBD1. This CDR3 contains 12 residues. J was trimmed by 10 bases and V by 6 bases; bases with no gene match: 6. The CDR3 DNA reads TGTGCCAGCAGGCGAAGACAGGGAGAGCAGTTCTTC. This gives the protein CASRRRQGEQFF.

This chain connects TRBV19 to TRBJ2-4, with TRBD1 matching over 9 bases. V shed 9 bases and J 2 bases; nucleotides not matched to a gene: 14. The CDR3 is made up of 17 amino acids. CDR1 and CDR2 from the germline V gene are LNHDA and SQIVND (reference sequence). The CDR3 bases are TGTGCCAGCACACAGACGGGACAGGGAAGACCCAAAAACATTCAGTACTTC. Amino acids: CASTQTGQGRPKNIQYF.

The chain is built from TRBV10-3 and TRBJ1-4; tentative D call: TRBD1 (6 bases). This CDR3 contains 11 residues. Trimming left V 10 bases short and J 8 bases short, with 11 bases between. Looked up from germline, CDR1 is ENHRY and CDR2 is SYGVKD. CDR3 coding DNA: TGTGCCACAGGGGTCAACGAAAAACTGTTTTTT. It codes for CATGVNEKLFF.

A single count supports this clone. The J gene is TRBJ1-5, the V gene TRBV6-1; no definite D call. Per germline, CDR1 MNHNS and CDR2 SASEGT. The length of the CDR3 is 15 residues. V dropped 2 bases and J dropped 6 bases, with 14 bases sitting between them. The CDR3 DNA reads as TGTGCCAGCAGTGAAAGCAAGGCGTTGGGTCAGCCCCAGCATTTT. This gives the protein CASSESKALGQPQHF.

This clone appeared a single time. The chain carries TRBV21-1 and TRBJ1-6; the DNA was not compared with TRBD1, the D call given in the table. TRBV21-1 is marked as a pseudogene. The length of the CDR3 is 14 residues. CDR3 protein: CASSNTQGSSPLHF. The DNA for the CDR3 is TGTGCCAGCAGCAATACCCAGGGGAGTTCACCCCTCCACTTT.

J is TRBJ1-2 and V is TRBV5-1; tentatively, D is TRBD1 (6 bases). Germline V CDR1 and CDR2: SGHRS, YFSETQ. This CDR3 spans 16 amino acids. Trimming cost V 0 bases and J 2 bases, with 14 bases left between them. The CDR3 DNA follows: TGCGCCAGCAGCTTGGTCCAGGGGAGGGAAAACTATGGCTACACCTTC. Translation gives CASSLVQGRENYGYTF.

J is TRBJ1-2 and V is TRBV18; perhaps TRBD1 as D (6 bases). V was cut by 3 bases and J by 8 bases, with 13 bases left in between. There are 13 residues in the CDR3. The V gene's germline CDR1 is KGHSH and CDR2 LQKENI. This chain's CDR3 is CASSPGGGYGYTF. The DNA of the CDR3 is TGTGCCAGCTCACCGGGAGGGGGTTACGGCTACACCTTC.

This sequence joins TRBV25-1 and TRBJ2-1; 12 bases fit TRBD2. In germline, CDR1 is MGHDK, CDR2 SYGVNS. Trimming cost V 1 base and J 7 bases; bases outside gene matches: 8. The CDR3 covers 17 residues. This chain's CDR3 is CASSESRTSGDSNEQFF. The CDR3 DNA reads as TGTGCCAGCAGTGAATCGCGGACTAGCGGGGACTCTAATGAGCAGTTCTTC.